The sequence of this T cell receptor beta chain was determined in a study of blood T cell repertoires in COVID-19. This clone was counted between two and nine times. Original handling: Reference gene primer amplification gave nucleated cell count estimates. Sequencing used immunoSEQ multiplex PCR; TCRdb keeps in-frame clones, though not all of them. That table is the source of V, J and clone size, and D and trimming were worked out from the DNA. The repertoire holds 70,000 to 95,000 clones, with around 90% as singletons. This CDR3 has 15 residues. V lost 1 base, J lost 8 bases, and 8 bases stayed unmatched. The germline V gene encodes CDR1 SGHVS and CDR2 FQNEAQ.

The receptor was derived from a human donor with active COVID-19. The donor label of this sample is uncertain. The sequenced sample was peripheral blood. The chain joins TRBV7-8 to TRBJ1-1; 9 bases agree with TRBD1. CDR3 in DNA: TGTGCCAGCAGCTTAGTAGGGACAGGGTCCCTAGAAGCTTTCTTT. It yields the protein CASSLVGTGSLEAFF.